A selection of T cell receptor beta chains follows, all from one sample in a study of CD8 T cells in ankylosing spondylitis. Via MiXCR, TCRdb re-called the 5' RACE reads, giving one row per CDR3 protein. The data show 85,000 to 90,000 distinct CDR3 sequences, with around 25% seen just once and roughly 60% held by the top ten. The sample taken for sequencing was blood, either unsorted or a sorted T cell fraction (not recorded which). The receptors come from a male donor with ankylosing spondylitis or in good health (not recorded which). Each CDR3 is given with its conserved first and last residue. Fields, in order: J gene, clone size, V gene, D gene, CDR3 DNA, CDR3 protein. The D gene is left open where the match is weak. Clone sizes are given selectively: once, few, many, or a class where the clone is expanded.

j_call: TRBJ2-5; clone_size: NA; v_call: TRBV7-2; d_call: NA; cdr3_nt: TGTGCCAGCAGCTTTGCTCGGCTAAAAGAGACCCAGTACTTC; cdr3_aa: CASSFARLKETQYF
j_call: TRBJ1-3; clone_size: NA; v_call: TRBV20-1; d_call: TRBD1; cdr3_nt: TGCAGTGCTAGAGTTGGACAGGGGGCGAAAGTCGGGGGAAACACCATATATTTT; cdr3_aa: CSARVGQGAKVGGNTIYF
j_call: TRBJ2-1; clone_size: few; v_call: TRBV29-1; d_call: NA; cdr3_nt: TGCAGCGTTGAAGCGGGGGTGCAGTTCTTC; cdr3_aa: CSVEAGVQFF
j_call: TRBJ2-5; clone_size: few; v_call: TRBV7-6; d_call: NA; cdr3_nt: TGTGCCAGCAGCTCCGGGGAGTTGGGGGGCTGGGAGACCCAGTACTTC; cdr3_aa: CASSSGELGGWETQYF
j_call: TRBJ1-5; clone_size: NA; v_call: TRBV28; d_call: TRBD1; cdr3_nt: TGTGCCAGCAACCGGGGACAGGGTTATCAGCCCCAGCATTTT; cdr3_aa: CASNRGQGYQPQHF
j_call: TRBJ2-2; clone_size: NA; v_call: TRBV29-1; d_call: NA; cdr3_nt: TGCAGCGCCGGGACTGCCACCGGGGAGCTGTTTTTT; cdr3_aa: CSAGTATGELFF
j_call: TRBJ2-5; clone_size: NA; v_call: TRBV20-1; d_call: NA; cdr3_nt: TGCAGTGCCCAAGTGGGGGGATTCAGAGAGACCCAGTACTTC; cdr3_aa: CSAQVGGFRETQYF
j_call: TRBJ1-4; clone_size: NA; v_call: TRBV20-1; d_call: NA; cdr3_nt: TGCAGTGCTAGACCACAGGGAAAAGATAATGAAAAACTGTTTTTT; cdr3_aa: CSARPQGKDNEKLFF
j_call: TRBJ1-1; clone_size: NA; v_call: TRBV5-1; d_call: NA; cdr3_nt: TGCGCCAGCAGCTTGGCGTCGGGGGGGCTCATGAACACTGAAGCTTTCTTT; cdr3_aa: CASSLASGGLMNTEAFF
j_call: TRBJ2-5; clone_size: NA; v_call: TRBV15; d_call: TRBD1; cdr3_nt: TGTGCCACCAGCAGGACACCGGGACAGGAGTTTAAGACCCAGTACTTC; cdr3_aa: CATSRTPGQEFKTQYF
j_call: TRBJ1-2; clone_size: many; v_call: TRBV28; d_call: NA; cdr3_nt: TGTGCCAGCAGTACGAACGGACGGCCGTATGGCTACACCTTC; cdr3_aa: CASSTNGRPYGYTF
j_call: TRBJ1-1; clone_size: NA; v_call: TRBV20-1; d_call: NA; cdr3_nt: TGCAGTGCTAGAGTACCTGTCGGGGAGACTGAAGCTTTCTTT; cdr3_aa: CSARVPVGETEAFF
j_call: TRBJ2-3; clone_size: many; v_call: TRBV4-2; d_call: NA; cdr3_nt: TGTGCCAGCAGCCAAGAATCACTCCGAACAGATACGCAGTATTTT; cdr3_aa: CASSQESLRTDTQYF
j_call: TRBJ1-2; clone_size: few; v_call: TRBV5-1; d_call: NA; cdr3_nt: TGCGCCAGCAGACCGACCCCTGAGGATGGCTACACCTTC; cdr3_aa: CASRPTPEDGYTF
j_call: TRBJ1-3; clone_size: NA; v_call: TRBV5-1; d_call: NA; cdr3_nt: TGCGCCAGCAGCTTGGAAGACGGTTCAAACACCATATATTTT; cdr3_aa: CASSLEDGSNTIYF
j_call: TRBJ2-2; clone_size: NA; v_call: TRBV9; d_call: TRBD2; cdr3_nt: TGTGCCAGCAGCTCCAGACTAGCGGGAGAGGTCGGGGAGCTGTTTTTT; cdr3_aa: CASSSRLAGEVGELFF
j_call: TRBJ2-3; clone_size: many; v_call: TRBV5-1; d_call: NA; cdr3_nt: TGCGCCAGCAGCACCGAGGGGATTCCTAGCACAGATACGCAGTATTTT; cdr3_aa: CASSTEGIPSTDTQYF
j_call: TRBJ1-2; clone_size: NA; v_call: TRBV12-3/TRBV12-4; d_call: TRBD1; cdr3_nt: TGTGCCAGCAGTTTAATGACAGGGGGACCTAACTATGGCTACACCTTC; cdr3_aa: CASSLMTGGPNYGYTF
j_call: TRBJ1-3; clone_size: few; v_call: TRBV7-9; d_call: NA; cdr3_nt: TGTGCCAGCACGTTCGCCAGTGGGAGAAACACCATATATTTT; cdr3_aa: CASTFASGRNTIYF
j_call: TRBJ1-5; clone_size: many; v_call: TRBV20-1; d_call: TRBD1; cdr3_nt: TGCAGTGCTGAAAACAGGGGGAATCGTAATCAGCCCCAGCATTTT; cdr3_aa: CSAENRGNRNQPQHF
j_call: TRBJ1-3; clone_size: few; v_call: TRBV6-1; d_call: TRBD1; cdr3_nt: TGTGCCAGCAGTAGGGACAGTCCCGGAAACACCATATATTTT; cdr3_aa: CASSRDSPGNTIYF
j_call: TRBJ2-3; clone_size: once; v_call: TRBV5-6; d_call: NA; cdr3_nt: TGTGCCAGCAGCCTCCCCCCGACAGCGGATACGCAGTATTTT; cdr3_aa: CASSLPPTADTQYF
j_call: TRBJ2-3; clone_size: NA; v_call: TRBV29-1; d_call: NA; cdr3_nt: TGCAGCGTTGCCTATCGGGGGTGGGCAGATACGCAGTATTTT; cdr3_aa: CSVAYRGWADTQYF
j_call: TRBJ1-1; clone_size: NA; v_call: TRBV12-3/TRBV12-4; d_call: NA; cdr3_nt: TGTGCCAGCAGGGGGGTTCTGGGGAGGCCCGGCTCGGACACTGAAGCTTTCTTT; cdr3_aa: CASRGVLGRPGSDTEAFF
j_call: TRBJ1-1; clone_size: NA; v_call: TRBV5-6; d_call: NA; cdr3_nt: TGTGCCAGCAGCTTGGACAGGCGGGGAGCTTTCTTT; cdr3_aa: CASSLDRRGAFF